What follows are 5 T cell receptor beta chains derived from one specimen sequenced in a study of control samples from healthy donors and cancer patients (dated by TCRdb to the early 2020s). Libraries came from the immunoSEQ multiplex PCR assay. Here the immuneACCESS table is served through TCRdb, limited to in-frame sequences with V and J called. Missing clones are a known gap in these copies; in checked studies unresolved V genes cover under half, and the rest lacks a known reason. In all, the sample holds 150,000 or so clones, and 70% to 90% of those were seen once. The ten largest clones add up to around 12% of the sample. The sample comprised blood. Receptors originate from a man younger than 40 in good health.

The table lists this clone with a count of one. This chain uses TRBV12-5 with TRBJ2-1; TRBD1 agrees at 8 bases. There are 15 residues in the CDR3. Germline loops: CDR1 LGHNT, CDR2 FRNRAP. J gave up 3 bases and V 1 base, and 2 bases lay outside the gene matches. The CDR3 nucleotides read TGTGCTAGTGGTTTGGGACAGGGGAGCTACAATGAGCAGTTCTTC. This encodes CASGLGQGSYNEQFF.

V gene TRBV11-3 combines with J gene TRBJ2-3, with D maybe TRBD2 (6 bases). V dropped 3 bases and J dropped 6 bases, with 10 bases sitting between them. The V gene's germline CDR1 is SGHNT and CDR2 YENEEA. The CDR3 loop spans 13 amino acids. As DNA, the CDR3 is TGTGCCAGCAGCTTGCTAGCGAGTGATACGCAGTATTTT. Its protein is CASSLLASDTQYF. The variable domain in full, completed from reference TRBV11-3 and TRBJ2-3, reads EAGVVQSPRYKIIEKKQPVAFWCNPISGHNTLYWYLQNLGQGPELLIRYENEEAVDDSQLPKDRFSAERLKGVDSTLKIQPAELGDSAVYLCASSLLASDTQYFGPGTRLTVL.

As to this clone: The missing conserved phenylalanine or tryptophan at the end of this CDR3 makes a read error likely. The genes are TRBV28 and TRBJ1-1, with D uncertain. The V end was cut by 6 bases, the J end by 11 bases, with 13 bases between. The CDR3 is 11 residues long. Germline CDR1 reads MDHEN; CDR2 reads SYDVKM. The CDR3 spells CASRSGASAFL. CDR3 coding DNA: TGTGCCAGCAGGTCCGGAGCTTCGGCTTTCCTT.

This rearrangement joins TRBV28 to TRBJ2-1; tentative D call: TRBD1 (6 bases). Germline CDR1 and CDR2: MDHEN and SYDVKM. Trimming removed 6 bases from V and 10 bases from J, with 10 bases in between. The CDR3 totals 11 residues. The CDR3 protein is CASSTRGEQFF. CDR3 nucleotides: TGTGCCAGCAGCACTAGGGGGGAGCAGTTCTTC.

This chain joins TRBV10-3 and TRBJ2-7; weak D call: TRBD2 (6 bases). The CDR3 loop spans 12 amino acids. From germline, CDR1 is ENHRY and CDR2 SYGVKD. The V gene lost 4 bases and the J gene lost 3 bases, with 7 bases spanning the gap. The CDR3 coding sequence is TGTGCCATCAGTGCTAGCGACTACGAGCAGTACTTC. Translating gives CAISASDYEQYF.